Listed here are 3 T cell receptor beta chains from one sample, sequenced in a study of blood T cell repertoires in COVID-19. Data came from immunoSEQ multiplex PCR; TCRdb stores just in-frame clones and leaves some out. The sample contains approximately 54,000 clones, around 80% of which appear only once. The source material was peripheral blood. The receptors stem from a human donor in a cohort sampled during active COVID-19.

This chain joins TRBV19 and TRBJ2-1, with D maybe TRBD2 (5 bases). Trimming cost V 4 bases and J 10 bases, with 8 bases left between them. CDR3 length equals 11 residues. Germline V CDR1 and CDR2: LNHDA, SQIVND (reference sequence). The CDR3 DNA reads TGTGCCAGTAGTAACTGGGAGGAGCAGTTCTTC. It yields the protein CASSNWEEQFF.

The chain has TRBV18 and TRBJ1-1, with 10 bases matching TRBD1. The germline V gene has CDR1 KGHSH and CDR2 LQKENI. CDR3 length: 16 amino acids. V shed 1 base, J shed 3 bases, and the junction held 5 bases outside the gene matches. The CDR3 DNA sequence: TGTGCCAGCTCACCACTCGGGACAGGGGCGGACACTGAAGCTTTCTTT. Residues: CASSPLGTGADTEAFF. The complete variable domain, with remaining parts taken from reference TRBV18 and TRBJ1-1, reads NAGVMQNPRHLVRRRGQEARLRCSPMKGHSHVYWYRQLPEEGLKFMVYLQKENIIDESGMPKERFSAEFPKEGPSILRIQQVVRGDSAAYFCASSPLGTGADTEAFFGQGTRLTVV.

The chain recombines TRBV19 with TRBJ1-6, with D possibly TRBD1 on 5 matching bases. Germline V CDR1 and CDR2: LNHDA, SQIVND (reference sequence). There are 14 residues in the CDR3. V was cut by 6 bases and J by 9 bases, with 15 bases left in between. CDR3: CASRVLTDTSPLHF. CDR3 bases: TGTGCCAGTAGAGTACTGACAGATACTTCACCCCTCCACTTT.